The T cell receptor (beta chain) described here comes from a study of PD-1 blockade in classical Hodgkin lymphoma. As for the study in general: With a 2-week interval, patients received intravenous nivolumab at 3 mg/kg. Findings and caveats of the study: Patients newly diagnosed and complete responders had comparable baseline diversity. Healthy donors reportedly exceeded newly diagnosed patients in baseline TCR diversity.

Time point in this sample: cycle 4 day 1 (C4D1), after more than 5 weeks of nivolumab. Brentuximab vedotin exposure varied among the patients, all of whom had relapsed after autologous stem cell transplantation. Classification of best responses gave complete response, partial response or progressive disease. In regard to this clone: No antigen is known for it.

Sequencing used immunoSEQ multiplex PCR; TCRdb keeps in-frame clones, though not all of them. This table holds around 57,000 clones, around nine tenths found once. This sequence originates from a human donor with classical Hodgkin lymphoma. The material sequenced was peripheral blood mononuclear cells (PBMCs), taken before the fourth cycle of nivolumab.

CDR3 protein: CASSGRDSYEQYF. Here the CDR3 DNA reads TGTGCCAGCAGTGGCAGGGACAGCTACGAGCAGTACTTC. The chain has TRBV25-1 and TRBJ2-7, with TRBD1 matching 7 bases. The CDR3 has 13 amino acids. The germline V gene encodes CDR1 MGHDK and CDR2 SYGVNS. With 4 bases clipped from V and 3 bases from J, the junction kept 3 bases outside the gene matches.